This T cell receptor (beta chain) came from a study of T cell clonality in common variable immunodeficiency. Study outcomes and limitations: Fewer deletions and N-nucleotide insertions were reportedly seen in common variable immunodeficiency TCR beta sequences.

Germline V lookup: CDR1 MNHNS, CDR2 SASEGT. CDR3 length: 16 residues. Trimming stripped 2 bases from V and 5 bases from J, with 18 bases between. Clones were sequenced by immunoSEQ multiplex PCR, and TCRdb holds only the in-frame ones, with some missing. Found here are 40,000 to 45,000 clones, no singletons; the ten largest cover about 9.4%. Patients and controls were mostly of Caucasian heritage. The table lists this clone with many counts. Its antigen is currently unknown. The CDR3 end lies 3 residues beyond the end of the read and is filled in from the germline J gene. The sequenced sample was peripheral blood mononuclear cells. The genes are TRBV6-1 and TRBJ1-2; unclear D gene. The TCR sequence derives from a person aged 18-70 years in good health. The CDR3 loop reads CASSERGEGFKYGYTF. CDR3 DNA, as far as it was read: TGTGCCAGCAGTGAACGAGGAGAAGGGTTCAAATATGGC.